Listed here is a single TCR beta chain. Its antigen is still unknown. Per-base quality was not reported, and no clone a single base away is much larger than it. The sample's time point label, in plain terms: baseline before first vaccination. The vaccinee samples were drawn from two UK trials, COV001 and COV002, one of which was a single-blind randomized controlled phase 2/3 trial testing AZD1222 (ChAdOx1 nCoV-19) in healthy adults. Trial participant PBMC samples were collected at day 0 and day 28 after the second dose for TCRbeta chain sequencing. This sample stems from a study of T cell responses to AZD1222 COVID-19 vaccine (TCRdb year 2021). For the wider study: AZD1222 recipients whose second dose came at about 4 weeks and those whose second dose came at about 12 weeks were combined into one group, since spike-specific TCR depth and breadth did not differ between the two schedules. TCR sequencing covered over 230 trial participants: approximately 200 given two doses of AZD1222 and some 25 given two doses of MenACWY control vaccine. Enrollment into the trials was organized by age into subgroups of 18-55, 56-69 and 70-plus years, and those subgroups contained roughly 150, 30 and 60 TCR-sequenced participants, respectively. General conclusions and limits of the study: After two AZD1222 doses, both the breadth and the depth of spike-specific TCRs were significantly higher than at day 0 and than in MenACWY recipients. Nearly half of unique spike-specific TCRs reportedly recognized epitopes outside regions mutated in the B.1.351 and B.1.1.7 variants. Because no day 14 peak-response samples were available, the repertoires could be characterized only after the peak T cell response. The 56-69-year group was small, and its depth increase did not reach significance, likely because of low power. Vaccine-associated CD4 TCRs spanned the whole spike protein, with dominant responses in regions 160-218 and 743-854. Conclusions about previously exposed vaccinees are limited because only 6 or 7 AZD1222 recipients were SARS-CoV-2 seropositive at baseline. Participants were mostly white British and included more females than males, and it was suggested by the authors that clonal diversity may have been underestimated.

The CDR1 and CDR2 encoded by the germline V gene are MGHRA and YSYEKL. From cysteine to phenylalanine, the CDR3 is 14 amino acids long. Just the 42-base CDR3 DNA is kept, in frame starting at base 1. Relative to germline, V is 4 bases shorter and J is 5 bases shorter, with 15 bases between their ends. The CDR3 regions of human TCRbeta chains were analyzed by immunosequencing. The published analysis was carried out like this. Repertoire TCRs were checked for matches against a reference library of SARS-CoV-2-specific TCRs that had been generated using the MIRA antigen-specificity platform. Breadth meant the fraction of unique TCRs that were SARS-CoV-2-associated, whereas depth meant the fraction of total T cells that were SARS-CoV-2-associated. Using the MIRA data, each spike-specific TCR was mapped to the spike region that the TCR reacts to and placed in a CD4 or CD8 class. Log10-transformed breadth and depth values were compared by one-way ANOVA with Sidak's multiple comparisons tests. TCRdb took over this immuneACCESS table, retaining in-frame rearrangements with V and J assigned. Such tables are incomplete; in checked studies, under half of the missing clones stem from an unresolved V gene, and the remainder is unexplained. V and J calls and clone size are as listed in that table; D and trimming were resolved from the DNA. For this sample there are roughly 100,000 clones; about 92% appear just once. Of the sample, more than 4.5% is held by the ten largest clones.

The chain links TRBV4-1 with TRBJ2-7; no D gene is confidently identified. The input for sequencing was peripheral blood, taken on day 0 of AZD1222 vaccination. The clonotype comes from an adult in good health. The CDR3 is CASSPRRGSDEQYF. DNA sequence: TGCGCCAGCAGCCCTCGACGAGGAAGCGACGAGCAGTACTTC.